This T cell receptor (beta chain) was identified during a study of blood T cell repertoires in COVID-19 (TCRdb year 2020). With respect to the entire study: Samples covering the acute and convalescent phases of COVID-19 were provided by collaborators in the United States, Italy and Spain. Samples were obtained from the ongoing ImmuneRACE study (first 160 participants) and from 1,254 subjects provided by 6 global collaborators. Where available, HLA class I and class II types were obtained from metadata supplied by the sample provider rather than from assay-based typing. A freely available public database, intended as a resource for researchers studying the immune response to SARS-CoV-2, is where the repertoires were released. Nearly every sample came with metadata listing a de-identified subject ID, COVID-19 status, age in years and sex. Subjects who had been exposed to COVID-19, were actively infected with it, or had recovered from it provided the deeply sampled blood TCRbeta repertoires that made up the dataset. The prospective study material was composed of cDNA or gDNA derived from T cells, B-cell-depleted T cells, or PBMCs.

TCRbeta CDR3 regions were amplified from genomic DNA by means of the immunoSEQ Assay, a bias-controlled multiplex PCR. Concerning the study's data processing: The number of nucleated cells in each sample was estimated by amplification of reference gene primers within the assay. To quantify the absolute abundance of each unique TCRbeta CDR3 rearrangement, sequence reads were collapsed and filtered. For each sample, productive Simpson clonality was calculated by taking the square root of Simpson's diversity index across productive rearrangements. Entries here come from immuneACCESS through TCRdb and include only in-frame sequences with V and J called. Some clones fail to appear in such tables; in the studies checked, an unresolved V gene covers under half of the shortfall, and the cause of the remainder is unknown. V, J and clone size are taken as reported in that table, and D and trimming were inferred from the DNA itself. This sample holds 70,000 to 95,000 clones; around 90% were observed only once. The ten largest clones take up 4.5% to 6% of the sample.

From V the trimming removes 6 bases and from J it removes 5 bases, while the gene matches leave 8 bases of the junction unaccounted for. Reading the germline V gene (reference sequence) gives CDR1 LGHDT and CDR2 YNNKEL. Reading from cysteine to phenylalanine, the CDR3 counts 14 amino acids. The read is trimmed to its CDR3 DNA, 42 bases read in frame from base 1. Broad study findings and their caveats: The quantity of clinical and demographic metadata differed by source and by participant and was supplied without curation.

Collaborating institutions collected whole blood in K2EDTA tubes following their own protocols. Collaborator samples were shipped for TCRbeta analysis as frozen whole blood, isolated PBMCs, or DNA extracted from either sample type. This clone was detected only a few times. Its antigen remains undetermined. No per-base quality is available; no much larger clone lies one base away. The sample comprised peripheral blood. The source is a woman at least 80 years old with active COVID-19. The rearranged chain carries TRBV3-1 (or the pseudogene TRBV3-2) and TRBJ2-5, with 8 bases aligning to TRBD1. The bases read TGTGCCAGCAGGGCAGGGGGCGCCGCGGAGACCCAGTACTTC. This translates into CASRAGGAAETQYF.